These T cell receptor beta chains were read from a single sample in a study of cytomegalovirus exposure and HLA in healthy donors. Measured with immunoSEQ multiplex PCR; TCRdb has only the in-frame clones, and not every one. The ten top clones account for over 0.95%, within a sample of some 200,000 clones. The sample taken for sequencing was PBMCs. These receptors were collected from a girl aged 2-15 years in good health and CMV-seropositive. CDR3s include the opening cysteine and the closing phenylalanine or tryptophan. The D gene is left open where the match is weak.

d_call	v_call	j_call	cdr3_aa	cdr3_nt
-	TRBV6-1	TRBJ2-3	CASSESGAFLTDTQYF	TGTGCCAGCAGTGAATCAGGGGCATTCCTTACAGATACGCAGTATTTT
TRBD2	TRBV7-9	TRBJ2-7	CASSLVEGGDEQYF	TGTGCCAGCAGCTTAGTCGAGGGAGGGGACGAGCAGTACTTC
TRBD1	TRBV6-1	TRBJ2-3	CASTGQRYTDTQYF	TGTGCCAGCACGGGACAGCGCTACACAGATACGCAGTATTTT
TRBD2	TRBV11-2	TRBJ2-7	CASSLGLAEYYEQYF	TGTGCCAGCAGCTTAGGGCTAGCGGAGTACTACGAGCAGTACTTC
TRBD2	TRBV29-1	TRBJ2-7	CSVRAGSSYEQYF	TGCAGCGTTAGAGCGGGGAGCTCCTACGAGCAGTACTTC
-	TRBV13	TRBJ2-3	CASSLGQGPTDTQYF	TGTGCCAGCAGCTTAGGCCAGGGGCCCACAGATACGCAGTATTTT
-	TRBV6-5	TRBJ1-1	CASTKGVNTEAFF	TGTGCCAGCACCAAGGGGGTAAACACTGAAGCTTTCTTT
-	TRBV7-2	TRBJ2-7	CASSLNIHEQYF	TGTGCCAGCAGCTTAAATATCCACGAGCAGTACTTC
-	TRBV29-1	TRBJ2-2	CSVGAAPGELFF	TGCAGCGTTGGGGCTGCGCCCGGGGAGCTGTTTTTT
TRBD1	TRBV28	TRBJ2-2	CATSTDIVGTGTGELFF	TGTGCCACCTCGACGGACATTGTGGGGACAGGGACCGGGGAGCTGTTTTTT
-	TRBV6-5	TRBJ1-2	CASSYRSGVGYGYTF	TGTGCCAGCAGTTACAGGTCAGGGGTCGGCTATGGCTACACCTTC
-	TRBV29-1	TRBJ1-3	CSVVTQGWSGNTIYF	TGCAGCGTTGTTACACAGGGTTGGTCTGGAAACACCATATATTTT
-	TRBV6-1	TRBJ1-1	CASSDRQTMNTEAFF	TGTGCCAGCAGTGATAGGCAGACAATGAACACTGAAGCTTTCTTT
-	TRBV6-5	TRBJ2-2	CASRPVNRYTGELFF	TGTGCCAGCAGGCCGGTAAACAGATACACCGGGGAGCTGTTTTTT
-	TRBV27	TRBJ1-4	CASSLQATNEKLFF	TGTGCCAGCAGCCTACAGGCAACTAATGAAAAACTGTTTTTT
-	TRBV18	TRBJ2-3	CASSLGEAYGTDTQYF	TGTGCCAGCTCACTAGGGGAAGCTTATGGCACAGATACGCAGTATTTT
TRBD2	TRBV29-1	TRBJ2-1	CSVGASAGGLGEQFF	TGCAGCGTTGGGGCTTCAGCGGGAGGACTCGGAGAGCAGTTCTTC
-	TRBV15	TRBJ1-5	CATSRGRDQPQHF	TGTGCCACCAGCAGGGGGAGGGATCAGCCCCAGCATTTT
-	TRBV7-9	TRBJ1-2	CASSLGSLVYGYTF	TGTGCCAGCAGCTTAGGATCACTGGTCTATGGCTACACCTTC
-	TRBV27	TRBJ2-7	CASSSPGRGNEQYF	TGTGCCAGCAGTTCCCCCGGCAGGGGCAACGAGCAGTACTTC
-	TRBV27	TRBJ1-1	CASYRDTNEAFF	TGTGCCAGTTATAGAGACACCAATGAAGCTTTCTTT
-	TRBV6-6	TRBJ1-5	CASSLTGRDQPQHF	TGTGCCAGCAGTCTGACTGGGAGGGATCAGCCCCAGCATTTT
-	TRBV2	TRBJ1-1	CASSEVMRAPNTEAFF	TGTGCCAGCAGTGAAGTAATGAGGGCTCCGAACACTGAAGCTTTCTTT
TRBD2	TRBV5-1	TRBJ2-7	CASSLRGGTTYEQYF	TGCGCCAGCAGCTTGCGCGGGGGAACGACCTACGAGCAGTACTTC
TRBD2	TRBV9	TRBJ2-2	CASSGRLAGGLITGELFF	TGTGCCAGCAGCGGACGACTAGCGGGAGGGCTTATCACCGGGGAGCTGTTTTTT
-	TRBV28	TRBJ2-2	CASSLIGPGGGELFF	TGTGCCAGCAGTTTAATAGGCCCCGGAGGGGGGGAGCTGTTTTTT
-	TRBV13	TRBJ2-7	CASSGRARGGGAYEQYF	TGTGCCAGCAGCGGCCGGGCGCGGGGTGGCGGGGCCTACGAGCAGTACTTC
-	TRBV14	TRBJ2-1	CASSQDGANEQFF	TGTGCCAGCAGCCAAGATGGGGCCAATGAGCAGTTCTTC
-	TRBV15	TRBJ1-5	CATNMGRVANQPQHF	TGTGCCACCAACATGGGGCGTGTAGCAAATCAGCCCCAGCATTTT
TRBD1	TRBV11-1	TRBJ2-3	CASSLGQGAHTDTQYF	TGTGCCAGCAGCTTGGGACAGGGGGCCCACACGGATACGCAGTATTTT
-	TRBV7-7	TRBJ2-5	CASSLAGAHQETQYF	TGTGCTAGCAGCTTAGCTGGAGCCCACCAAGAGACCCAGTACTTC
-	TRBV15	TRBJ2-7	CATSRVAGSEQYF	TGTGCCACCAGCAGAGTTGCAGGCTCCGAGCAGTACTTC
TRBD1	TRBV18	TRBJ2-7	CASSPGQGAYEQYF	TGTGCCAGCTCACCTGGACAGGGAGCCTACGAGCAGTACTTC
-	TRBV21-1	TRBJ1-3	CASSKADRGNTIYF	TGTGCCAGCAGCAAGGCGGACAGAGGGAACACCATATATTTT
TRBD1	TRBV25-1	TRBJ2-7	CASSALTGDEQYF	TGTGCCAGCAGTGCCCTGACAGGGGACGAGCAGTACTTC
TRBD1	TRBV10-3	TRBJ1-5	CAIKIRDRGFSNQPQHF	TGTGCCATCAAAATCCGGGACAGGGGGTTCAGTAATCAGCCCCAGCATTTT
TRBD2	TRBV5-1	TRBJ2-3	CASSLGTSGDFHYTQYF	TGCGCCAGCAGCTTGGGCACTAGCGGAGACTTCCACTATACGCAGTATTTT
-	TRBV11-1	TRBJ1-1	CASSLVMAREAFF	TGTGCCAGCAGCTTAGTTATGGCCAGAGAAGCTTTCTTT
-	TRBV28	TRBJ1-1	CASSFGGRSMNTEAFF	TGTGCCAGCAGTTTCGGTGGCAGGTCAATGAACACTGAAGCTTTCTTT
TRBD2	TRBV7-2	TRBJ2-1	CASSLNSATGLADNEQFF	TGTGCCAGCAGCTTAAATTCCGCGACGGGACTAGCGGACAATGAGCAGTTCTTC
-	TRBV27	TRBJ1-6	CASSPRPGQYNSPLHF	TGTGCCAGCAGTCCTAGGCCCGGACAGTATAATTCACCCCTCCACTTT
-	TRBV13	TRBJ2-7	CASSLEGQGSEQYF	TGTGCCAGCAGCTTAGAAGGTCAGGGGAGCGAGCAGTACTTC
-	TRBV27	TRBJ2-1	CASSLGAGANYNEQFF	TGTGCCAGCAGTCTGGGTGCGGGGGCTAACTACAATGAGCAGTTCTTC
TRBD1	TRBV11-2	TRBJ2-7	CASSLDSGTAQAYEQYF	TGTGCCAGCAGCTTAGATAGTGGGACAGCTCAAGCCTACGAGCAGTACTTC
-	TRBV6-1	TRBJ2-7	CASILASSYEQYF	TGTGCCAGCATATTAGCAAGCTCCTACGAGCAGTACTTC
TRBD2	TRBV4-2	TRBJ2-1	CASSQGLAGSYNEQFF	TGTGCCAGCAGCCAAGGACTAGCGGGGAGCTACAATGAGCAGTTCTTC
-	TRBV5-1	TRBJ2-3	CASSLTTGARASTDTQYF	TGCGCCAGCAGCTTAACCACGGGAGCCCGGGCTAGCACAGATACGCAGTATTTT
TRBD1	TRBV5-4	TRBJ2-7	CASNAPGQGLGYEQYF	TGTGCCAGCAACGCCCCGGGACAGGGATTAGGGTACGAGCAGTACTTC
-	TRBV5-1	TRBJ1-1	CASSTGYTEAFF	TGCGCCAGCTCCACAGGTTACACTGAAGCTTTCTTT
-	TRBV29-1	TRBJ2-1	CSVLKTGAYNEQFF	TGCAGCGTTTTAAAGACTGGGGCTTACAATGAGCAGTTCTTC
TRBD2	TRBV5-4	TRBJ2-3	CASSIIRTSGSTDTQYF	TGTGCCAGCAGTATCATCCGGACTAGCGGCAGCACAGATACGCAGTATTTT
-	TRBV19	TRBJ1-5	CASSIPRGSYSNQPQHF	TGTGCCAGTAGTATCCCCCGAGGTTCCTATAGCAATCAGCCCCAGCATTTT
TRBD2	TRBV6-1	TRBJ2-3	CASSEGLAVPDTQYF	TGTGCCAGCAGTGAGGGACTAGCGGTGCCAGATACGCAGTATTTT
TRBD2	TRBV6-1	TRBJ2-7	CASSEGLVVYEQYF	TGTGCCAGCAGTGAGGGACTAGTTGTCTACGAGCAGTACTTC
-	TRBV7-9	TRBJ1-2	CASTRAGEGWGYTF	TGTGCCAGCACCCGGGCAGGGGAAGGATGGGGCTACACCTTC
TRBD1	TRBV28	TRBJ1-5	CASSFSDRGNQPQHF	TGTGCCAGCAGTTTCTCCGACAGGGGCAATCAGCCCCAGCATTTT
TRBD1	TRBV27	TRBJ2-3	CASSLRWTGESTDTQYF	TGTGCCAGCAGTTTACGATGGACAGGCGAAAGCACAGATACGCAGTATTTT
-	TRBV19	TRBJ2-1	CASSADWGEQFF	TGTGCCAGTAGTGCGGACTGGGGAGAGCAGTTCTTC
-	TRBV5-1	TRBJ2-3	CASSLDHRVASDTQYF	TGCGCCAGCAGCTTGGATCACAGGGTAGCGTCAGATACGCAGTATTTT